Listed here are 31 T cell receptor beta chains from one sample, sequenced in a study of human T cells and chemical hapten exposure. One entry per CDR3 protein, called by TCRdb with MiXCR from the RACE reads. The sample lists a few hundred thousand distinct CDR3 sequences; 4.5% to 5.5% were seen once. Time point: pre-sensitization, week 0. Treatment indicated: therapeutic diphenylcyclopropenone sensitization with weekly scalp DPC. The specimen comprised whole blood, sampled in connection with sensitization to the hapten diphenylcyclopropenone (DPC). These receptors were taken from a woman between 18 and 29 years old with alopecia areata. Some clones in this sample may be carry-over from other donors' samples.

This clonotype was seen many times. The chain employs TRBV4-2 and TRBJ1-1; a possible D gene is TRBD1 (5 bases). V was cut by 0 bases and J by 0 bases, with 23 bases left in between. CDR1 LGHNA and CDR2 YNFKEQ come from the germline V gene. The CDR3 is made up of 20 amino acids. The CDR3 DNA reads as TGTGCCAGCAGCCAAGATCTTACAGGACCGAGAGGGGTAATGAACACTGAAGCTTTCTTT. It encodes CASSQDLTGPRGVMNTEAFF.

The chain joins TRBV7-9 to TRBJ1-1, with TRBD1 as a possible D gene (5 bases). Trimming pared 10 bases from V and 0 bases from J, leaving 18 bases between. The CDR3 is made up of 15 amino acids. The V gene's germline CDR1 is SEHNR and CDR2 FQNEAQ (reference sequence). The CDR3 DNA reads TGTGCCACCCATTTGTCGGGGCTCGTGAACACTGAAGCTTTCTTT. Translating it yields CATHLSGLVNTEAFF.

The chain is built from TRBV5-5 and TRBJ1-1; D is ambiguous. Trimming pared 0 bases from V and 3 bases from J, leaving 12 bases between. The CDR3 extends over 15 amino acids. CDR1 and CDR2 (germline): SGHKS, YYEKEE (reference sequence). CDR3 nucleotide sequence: TGTGCCAGCAGCTTGGGGGTCCCCCCCCACACTGAAGCTTTCTTT. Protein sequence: CASSLGVPPHTEAFF.

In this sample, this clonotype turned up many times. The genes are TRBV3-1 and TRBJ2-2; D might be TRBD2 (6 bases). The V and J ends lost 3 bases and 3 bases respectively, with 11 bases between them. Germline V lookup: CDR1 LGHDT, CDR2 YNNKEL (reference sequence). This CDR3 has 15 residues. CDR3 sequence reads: CASSHRGADTGELFF. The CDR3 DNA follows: TGTGCCAGCAGCCACCGCGGGGCGGACACCGGGGAGCTGTTTTTT.

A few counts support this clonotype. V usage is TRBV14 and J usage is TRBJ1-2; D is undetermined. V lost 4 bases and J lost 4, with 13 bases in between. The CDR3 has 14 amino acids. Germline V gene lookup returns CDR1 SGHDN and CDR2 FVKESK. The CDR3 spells CASSPVQGPYGYTF. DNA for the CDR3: TGTGCCAGCAGCCCGGTCCAAGGGCCCTATGGCTACACCTTC.

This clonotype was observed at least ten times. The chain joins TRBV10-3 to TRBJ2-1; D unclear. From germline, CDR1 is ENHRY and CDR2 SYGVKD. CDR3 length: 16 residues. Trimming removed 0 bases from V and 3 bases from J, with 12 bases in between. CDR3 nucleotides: TGTGCCATCAGTGAGTCCATTACGGGCGGCTACAATGAGCAGTTCTTC. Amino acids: CAISESITGGYNEQFF.

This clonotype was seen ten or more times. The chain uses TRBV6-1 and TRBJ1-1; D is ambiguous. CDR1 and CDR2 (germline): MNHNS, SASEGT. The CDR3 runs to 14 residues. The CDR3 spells CAGETAARNTEAFF. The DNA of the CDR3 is TGTGCAGGCGAAACGGCAGCCAGGAACACTGAAGCTTTCTTT.

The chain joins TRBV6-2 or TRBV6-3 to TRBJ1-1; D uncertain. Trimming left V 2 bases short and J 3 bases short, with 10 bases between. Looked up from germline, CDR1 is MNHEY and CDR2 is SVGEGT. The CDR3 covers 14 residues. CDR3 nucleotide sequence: TGTGCCAGCAGTTACCCTTCGTTCGACACTGAAGCTTTCTTT. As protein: CASSYPSFDTEAFF.

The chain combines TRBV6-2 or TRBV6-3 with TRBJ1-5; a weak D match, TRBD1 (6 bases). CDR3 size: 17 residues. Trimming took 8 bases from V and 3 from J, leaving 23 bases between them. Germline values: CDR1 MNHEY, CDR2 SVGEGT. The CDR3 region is CASSRSDRFTLNQPQHF. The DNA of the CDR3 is TGTGCCAGCTCCCGATCTGACAGGTTCACCCTCAATCAGCCCCAGCATTTT.

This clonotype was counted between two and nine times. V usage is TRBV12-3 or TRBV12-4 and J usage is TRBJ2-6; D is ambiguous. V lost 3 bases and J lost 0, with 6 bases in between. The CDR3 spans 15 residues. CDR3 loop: CASSFAYSGANVLTF. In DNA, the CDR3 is TGTGCCAGCAGTTTTGCCTACTCTGGGGCCAACGTCCTGACTTTC.

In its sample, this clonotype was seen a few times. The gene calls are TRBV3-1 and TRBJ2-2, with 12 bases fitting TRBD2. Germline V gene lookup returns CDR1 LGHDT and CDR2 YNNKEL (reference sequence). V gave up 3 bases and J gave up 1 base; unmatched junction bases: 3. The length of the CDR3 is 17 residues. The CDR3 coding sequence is TGTGCCAGCAGCCACCTGGGACTAGCGGGGAACACCGGGGAGCTGTTTTTT. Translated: CASSHLGLAGNTGELFF.

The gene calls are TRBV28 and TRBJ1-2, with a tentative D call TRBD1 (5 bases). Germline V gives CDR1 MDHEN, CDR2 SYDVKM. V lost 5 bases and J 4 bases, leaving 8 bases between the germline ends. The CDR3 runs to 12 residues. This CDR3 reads CASSPGPYGYTF. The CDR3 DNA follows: TGTGCCAGCAGTCCAGGGCCCTATGGCTACACCTTC.

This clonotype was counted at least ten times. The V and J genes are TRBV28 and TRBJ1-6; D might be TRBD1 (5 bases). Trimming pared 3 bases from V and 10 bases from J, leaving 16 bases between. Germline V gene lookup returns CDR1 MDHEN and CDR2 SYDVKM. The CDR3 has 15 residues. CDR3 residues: CASSFSRGRRSPLHF. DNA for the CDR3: TGTGCCAGCAGTTTCTCCCGGGGCCGTAGATCACCCCTCCACTTT.

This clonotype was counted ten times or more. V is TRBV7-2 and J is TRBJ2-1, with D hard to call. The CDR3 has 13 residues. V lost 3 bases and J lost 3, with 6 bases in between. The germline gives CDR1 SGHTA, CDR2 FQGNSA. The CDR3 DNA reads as TGTGCCAGCAGCTTGCTATACTACAATGAGCAGTTCTTC. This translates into CASSLLYYNEQFF.

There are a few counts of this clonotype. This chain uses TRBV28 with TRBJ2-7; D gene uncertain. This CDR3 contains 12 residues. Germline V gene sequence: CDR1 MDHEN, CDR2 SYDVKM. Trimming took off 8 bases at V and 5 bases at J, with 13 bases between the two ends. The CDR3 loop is CASHLRGHEQYF. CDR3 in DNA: TGTGCCAGCCATTTAAGAGGCCACGAGCAGTACTTC.

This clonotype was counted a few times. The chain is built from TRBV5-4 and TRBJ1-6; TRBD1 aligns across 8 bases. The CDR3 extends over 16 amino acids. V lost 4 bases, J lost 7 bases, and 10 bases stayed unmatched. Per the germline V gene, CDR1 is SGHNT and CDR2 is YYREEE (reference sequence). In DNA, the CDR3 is TGTGCCAGCAGCCGCGGACAGGGAGAGAAGAATTCACCCCTCCACTTT. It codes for CASSRGQGEKNSPLHF. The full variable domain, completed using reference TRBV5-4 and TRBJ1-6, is ETGVTQSPTHLIKTRGQQVTLRCSSQSGHNTVSWYQQALGQGPQFIFQYYREEENGRGNFPPRFSGLQFPNYSSELNVNALELDDSALYLCASSRGQGEKNSPLHFGNGTRLTVT.

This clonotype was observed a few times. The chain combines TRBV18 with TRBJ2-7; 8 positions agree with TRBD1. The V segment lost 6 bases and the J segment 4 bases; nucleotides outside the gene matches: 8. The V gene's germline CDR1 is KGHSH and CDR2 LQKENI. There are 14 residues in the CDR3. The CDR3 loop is CASSGQESDYEQYF. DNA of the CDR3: TGTGCCAGCTCGGGACAGGAGTCAGATTACGAGCAGTACTTC.

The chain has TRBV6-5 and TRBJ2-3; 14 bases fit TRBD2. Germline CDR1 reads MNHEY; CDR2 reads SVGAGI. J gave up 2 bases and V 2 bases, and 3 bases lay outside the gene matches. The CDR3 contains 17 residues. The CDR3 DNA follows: TGTGCCAGCAGTTACGGGACTAGCGGGGGCCTCACAGATACGCAGTATTTT. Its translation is CASSYGTSGGLTDTQYF.

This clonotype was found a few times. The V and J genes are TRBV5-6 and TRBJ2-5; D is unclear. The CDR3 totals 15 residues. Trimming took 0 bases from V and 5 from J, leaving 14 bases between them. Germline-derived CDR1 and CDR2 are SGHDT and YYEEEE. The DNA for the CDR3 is TGTGCCAGCAGCTTGGAGTTTGGGGATTATGAGACCCAGTACTTC. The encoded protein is CASSLEFGDYETQYF.

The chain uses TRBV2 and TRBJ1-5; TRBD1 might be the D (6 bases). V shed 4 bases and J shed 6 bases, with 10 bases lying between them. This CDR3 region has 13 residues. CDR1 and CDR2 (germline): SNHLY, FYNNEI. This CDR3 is CASSGQDLQPQHF. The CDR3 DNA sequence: TGTGCCAGCAGTGGACAGGATCTTCAGCCCCAGCATTTT.

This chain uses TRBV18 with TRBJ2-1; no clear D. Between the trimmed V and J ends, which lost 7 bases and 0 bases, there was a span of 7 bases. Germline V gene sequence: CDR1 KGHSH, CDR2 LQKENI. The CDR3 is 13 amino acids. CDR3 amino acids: CASLSTSYNEQFF. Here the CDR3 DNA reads TGTGCCAGCTTAAGCACCTCCTACAATGAGCAGTTCTTC.

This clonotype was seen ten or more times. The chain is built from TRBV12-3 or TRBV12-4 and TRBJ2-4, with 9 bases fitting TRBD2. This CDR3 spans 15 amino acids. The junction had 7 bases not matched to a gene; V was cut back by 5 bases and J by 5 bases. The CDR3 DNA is TGTGCCAGCAGTCGCGGGGGGGCCGGGGAAAACATTCAGTACTTC. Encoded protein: CASSRGGAGENIQYF.

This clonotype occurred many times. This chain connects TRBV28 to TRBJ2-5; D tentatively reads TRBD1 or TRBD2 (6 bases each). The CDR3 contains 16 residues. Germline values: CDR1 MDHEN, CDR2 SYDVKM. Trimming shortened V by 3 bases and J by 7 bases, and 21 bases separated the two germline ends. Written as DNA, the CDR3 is TGTGCCAGCAGTTTGACCCCCTTTCGGGGGCCGGGGACCCAGTACTTC. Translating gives CASSLTPFRGPGTQYF.

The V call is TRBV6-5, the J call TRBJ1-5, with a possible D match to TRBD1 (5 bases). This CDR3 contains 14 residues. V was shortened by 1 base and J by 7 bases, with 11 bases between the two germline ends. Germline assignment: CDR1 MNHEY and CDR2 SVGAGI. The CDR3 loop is CASSYWGGGQPQHF. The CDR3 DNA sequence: TGTGCCAGCAGTTACTGGGGGGGAGGCCAGCCCCAGCATTTT.

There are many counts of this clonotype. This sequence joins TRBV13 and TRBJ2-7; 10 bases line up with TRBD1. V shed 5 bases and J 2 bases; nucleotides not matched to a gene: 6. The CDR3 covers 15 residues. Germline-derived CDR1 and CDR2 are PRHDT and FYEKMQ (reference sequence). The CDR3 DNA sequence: TGTGCCAGCAGCCCTGGACAGGGGGTTCCCTACGAGCAGTACTTC. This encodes CASSPGQGVPYEQYF.

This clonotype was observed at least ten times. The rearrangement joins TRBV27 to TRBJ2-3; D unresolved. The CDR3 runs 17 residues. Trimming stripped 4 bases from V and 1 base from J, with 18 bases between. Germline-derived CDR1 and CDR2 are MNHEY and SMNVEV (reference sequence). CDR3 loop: CASSSQTDQHGTDTQYF. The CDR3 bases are TGTGCCAGCAGTTCCCAGACCGATCAACACGGCACAGATACGCAGTATTTT.

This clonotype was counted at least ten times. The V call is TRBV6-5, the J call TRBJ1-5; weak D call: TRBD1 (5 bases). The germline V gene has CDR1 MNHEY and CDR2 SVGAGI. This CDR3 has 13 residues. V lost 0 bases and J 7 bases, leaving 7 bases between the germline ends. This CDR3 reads CASSYSRDQPQHF. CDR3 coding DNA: TGTGCCAGCAGTTACTCAAGGGACCAGCCCCAGCATTTT.

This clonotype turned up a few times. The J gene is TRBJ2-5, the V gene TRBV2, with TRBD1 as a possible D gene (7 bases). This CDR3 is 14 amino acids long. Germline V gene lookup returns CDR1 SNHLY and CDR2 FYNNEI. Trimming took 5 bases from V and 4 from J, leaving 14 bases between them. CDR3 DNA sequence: TGTGCCAGCAGTTATAACAGGGGAGGAGAGACCCAGTACTTC. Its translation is CASSYNRGGETQYF.

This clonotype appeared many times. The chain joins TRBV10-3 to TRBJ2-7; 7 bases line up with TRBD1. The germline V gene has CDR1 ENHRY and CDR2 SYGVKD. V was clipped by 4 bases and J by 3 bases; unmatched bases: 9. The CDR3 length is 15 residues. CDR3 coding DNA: TGTGCCATCAGTGGATTTACCGGGACAGTCTACGAGCAGTACTTC. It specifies CAISGFTGTVYEQYF.

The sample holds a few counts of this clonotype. CDR3 loop: CASSLLWGTSTDTQYF. The CDR3, as DNA: TGTGCCAGCAGCTTATTGTGGGGGACTAGCACAGATACGCAGTATTTT. The chain uses TRBV7-2 and TRBJ2-3; D possibly corresponds to TRBD2 (6 bases). This CDR3 region has 16 residues. From germline, CDR1 is SGHTA and CDR2 FQGNSA. Trimming left V 2 bases short and J 0 bases short, with 12 bases between.

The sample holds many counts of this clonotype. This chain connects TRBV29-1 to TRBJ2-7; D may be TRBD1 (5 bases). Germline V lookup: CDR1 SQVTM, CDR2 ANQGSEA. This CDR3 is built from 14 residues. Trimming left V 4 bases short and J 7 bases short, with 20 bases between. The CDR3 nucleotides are TGCAGCGTTGTAACAGGCCGGATGTACAGGGAGCAGTACTTC. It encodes CSVVTGRMYREQYF.